The clone carrying this T cell receptor (beta chain) was counted ten times or more. The antigen is undetermined. The data originate from a study of CD8 T cells in ankylosing spondylitis. This CDR3 has 15 residues. The germline V and J ends were trimmed by 7 bases and 8 bases, with 21 bases remaining between them. Germline lookup yields CDR1 SGHTA and CDR2 FQGNSA. TCRdb ran MiXCR on the 5' RACE reads and lists one entry per CDR3 protein. The data show under 300,000 distinct CDR3 sequences, about 10% seen once. Study-level results: Past studies reported some motif variants in reactive arthritis synovial fluid and blood. What appeared characteristic of ankylosing spondylitis blood was a TCR beta motif of several highly homologous variants. Disease-associated clonotypes exhibited CD8+ identity and were relatively infrequent in peripheral blood.

The source is a male donor with ankylosing spondylitis or in good health (not recorded which). V is TRBV7-2 and J is TRBJ2-1; D gene unclear. Material: blood, either unsorted or a sorted T cell fraction (not recorded which). CDR3 region: CASNDGPYISDEQFF. The CDR3 DNA sequence: TGTGCCAGCAACGACGGGCCCTACATCAGCGATGAGCAGTTCTTC. The whole variable domain, filled in from reference TRBV7-2 and TRBJ2-1, reads GAGVSQSPSNKVTEKGKDVELRCDPISGHTALYWYRQSLGQGLEFLIYFQGNSAPDKSGLPSDRFSAERTGGSVSTLTIQRTQQEDSAVYLCASNDGPYISDEQFFGPGTRLTVL.